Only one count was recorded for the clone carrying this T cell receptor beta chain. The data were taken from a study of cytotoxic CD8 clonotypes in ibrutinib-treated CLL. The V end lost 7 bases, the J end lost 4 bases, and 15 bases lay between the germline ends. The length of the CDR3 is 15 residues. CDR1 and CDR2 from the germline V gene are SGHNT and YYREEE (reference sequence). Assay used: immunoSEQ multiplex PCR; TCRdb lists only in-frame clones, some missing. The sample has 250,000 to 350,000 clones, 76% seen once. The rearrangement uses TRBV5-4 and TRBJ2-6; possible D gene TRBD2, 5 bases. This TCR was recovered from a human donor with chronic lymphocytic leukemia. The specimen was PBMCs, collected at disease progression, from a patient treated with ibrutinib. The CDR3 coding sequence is TGTGCCAGCCGTAGAGGGTGGGAAGGGGCCAACGTCCTGACTTTC. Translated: CASRRGWEGANVLTF.